These 24 T cell receptor beta chains were all obtained from the same sample, sequenced in a study of T cell responses to AZD1222 COVID-19 vaccine. TCRdb's copy holds only in-frame clones and misses some; the assay was immunoSEQ multiplex PCR. The sample lists some 120,000 clones, 65% to 90% occurring once. Sequencing used peripheral blood, obtained 28 days after the second AZD1222 dose. These receptors were taken from an adult who received the AZD1222 COVID-19 vaccine.

The chain links TRBV7-9 to TRBJ2-1; D might be TRBD1 (6 bases). CDR1 and CDR2 from the germline V gene are SEHNR and FQNEAQ (reference sequence). The CDR3 extends over 15 amino acids. V was shortened by 0 bases and J by 2 bases, with 8 bases between the two germline ends. CDR3 sequence reads: CASSLAKGAYNEQFF. The CDR3 nucleotides read TGTGCCAGCAGCTTAGCGAAGGGGGCCTACAATGAGCAGTTCTTC.

This chain joins TRBV11-1 and TRBJ2-1, with TRBD1 matching over 8 bases. The CDR3 totals 16 residues. CDR1 is SGHAT, CDR2 FQDESV, per germline (reference sequence). V lost 2 bases, J lost 8 bases, and 11 bases stayed unmatched. The CDR3 loop is CASSLFGQGLRDEQFF. CDR3 nucleotide sequence: TGTGCCAGCAGCTTATTTGGACAGGGCCTAAGAGATGAGCAGTTCTTC.

The chain employs TRBV11-3 and TRBJ1-1, with 8 bases matching TRBD1. The germline V gene has CDR1 SGHNT and CDR2 YENEEA. With V trimmed by 5 bases and J by 4 bases, 3 bases remained unmatched. The CDR3 is 13 amino acids. CDR3 bases: TGTGCCAGCAGCGTTACAGGGGGCACTGAAGCTTTCTTT. The encoded protein is CASSVTGGTEAFF.

There are a few counts of this clone. V and J are TRBV9 and TRBJ1-1; D is ambiguous. CDR1 is SGDLS and CDR2 is YYNGEE in the germline V gene. V lost 0 bases and J lost 8, with 8 bases in between. The CDR3 length is 12 residues. The CDR3 DNA reads TGTGCCAGCAGCGTAGATGGCAGGGAAGCTTTCTTT. It translates to CASSVDGREAFF.

The chain employs TRBV9 and TRBJ1-5; 7 nucleotides agree with TRBD1. The CDR3 is made up of 14 amino acids. The V and J ends lost 4 bases and 3 bases, in that order; junction bases with no gene match: 4. Looked up from germline, CDR1 is SGDLS and CDR2 is YYNGEE. The CDR3 DNA is TGTGCCAGCAGCACCGGGACAGTCAATCAGCCCCAGCATTTT. It translates to CASSTGTVNQPQHF.

The V gene is TRBV7-8, the J gene TRBJ1-1; tentatively, D is TRBD1 (6 bases). The CDR3 is 15 amino acids. Trimming shortened V by 5 bases and J by 0 bases, and 13 bases separated the two germline ends. The V gene's germline CDR1 is SGHVS and CDR2 FQNEAQ. CDR3: CASSLDRPLNTEAFF. CDR3 in DNA: TGTGCCAGCAGCCTCGACAGGCCATTGAACACTGAAGCTTTCTTT.

The rearrangement links TRBV7-8 to TRBJ1-2, with unresolved D. Germline V gene lookup returns CDR1 SGHVS and CDR2 FQNEAQ. Trimming left V 5 bases short and J 5 bases short, with 9 bases between. The CDR3 sequence is 12 residues long. The CDR3 nucleotides read TGTGCCAGCAGCCCCTGGGGATATGGCTACACCTTC. Protein sequence: CASSPWGYGYTF.

The rearrangement uses TRBV28 and TRBJ1-5; D ambiguous. The V gene's germline CDR1 is MDHEN and CDR2 SYDVKM. With 3 bases removed from V and 7 bases from J, the gap between germline ends came to 13 bases. The CDR3 length is 14 residues. The CDR3 is CASSFMQRGQPQHF. The CDR3 DNA sequence: TGTGCCAGCAGTTTTATGCAGCGAGGCCAGCCCCAGCATTTT.

The chain has TRBV5-1 and TRBJ1-2; TRBD1 aligns across 9 bases. V lost 0 bases to trimming and J lost 3 bases; unmatched junction nucleotides: 0. Germline CDR1 is SGHRS and CDR2 is YFSETQ. The CDR3 contains 14 residues. DNA of the CDR3: TGCGCCAGCAGCTTGGGGACAGGGGACTATGGCTACACCTTC. It is translated as CASSLGTGDYGYTF. The variable domain in full, completed from reference TRBV5-1 and TRBJ1-2, reads KAGVTQTPRYLIKTRGQQVTLSCSPISGHRSVSWYQQTPGQGLQFLFEYFSETQRNKGNFPGRFSGRQFSNSRSEMNVSTLELGDSALYLCASSLGTGDYGYTFGSGTRLTVV.

This clone appeared once. The rearrangement links TRBV4-3 to TRBJ2-5; D may be TRBD1 (8 bases). The V gene lost 1 base and the J gene lost 0 bases, with 12 bases spanning the gap. This CDR3 comprises 16 residues. CDR1 and CDR2 (germline): LGHNA, YSLEER. CDR3 region: CASSQGTGRDQETQYF. Written as DNA, the CDR3 is TGCGCCAGCAGCCAAGGGACAGGGAGGGACCAAGAGACCCAGTACTTC.

This clone was recorded once. The chain has TRBV5-1 and TRBJ2-7; TRBD1 agrees at 11 bases. CDR3 length: 14 residues. V shed 0 bases and J 6 bases; nucleotides not matched to a gene: 2. Germline V gives CDR1 SGHRS, CDR2 YFSETQ. CDR3 DNA: TGCGCCAGCAGCTTGGGGACAGGGGGCGCCGAGCAGTACTTC. It codes for CASSLGTGGAEQYF. Complete variable domain (other parts from reference TRBV5-1 and TRBJ2-7): KAGVTQTPRYLIKTRGQQVTLSCSPISGHRSVSWYQQTPGQGLQFLFEYFSETQRNKGNFPGRFSGRQFSNSRSEMNVSTLELGDSALYLCASSLGTGGAEQYFGPGTRLTVT.

The chain is built from TRBV11-2 and TRBJ1-1; 9 bases fit TRBD1. Germline CDR1 SGHAT, CDR2 FQNNGV. V shed 5 bases, J shed 4 bases, and the junction held 8 bases outside the gene matches. CDR3 length equals 15 residues. The CDR3 DNA reads as TGTGCCAGCAGCCGGGGACAGGGATCAGGCACTGAAGCTTTCTTT. Protein product: CASSRGQGSGTEAFF.

Comment on this clone: Other DNA sequences within the sample encode an identical CDR3. The gene calls are TRBV9 and TRBJ2-3; 10 bases fit TRBD2. Per germline, CDR1 SGDLS and CDR2 YYNGEE. V lost 0 bases and J lost 5; bases outside the gene matches: 9. The CDR3 runs to 17 residues. The CDR3 DNA is TGTGCCAGCAGCGTAGTGGGGAGCGGGGGGGCTGGAGATACGCAGTATTTT. Protein sequence: CASSVVGSGGAGDTQYF.

CDR3 in DNA: TGCAGTGCTACAAACGGACGAGAGCAGTTCTTC. Amino acid sequence: CSATNGREQFF. The chain has TRBV20-1 and TRBJ2-1; no definite D call. The ends were cut back, 4 bases at V and 10 bases at J, with 11 bases in the middle. The CDR3 is 11 amino acids. Per germline, CDR1 DFQATT and CDR2 SNEGSKA (reference sequence).

The gene calls are TRBV5-8 and TRBJ1-1, with unresolved D. Per the germline V gene, CDR1 is SGHTS and CDR2 is YDEGEE. This CDR3 is built from 14 residues. V was clipped by 0 bases and J by 5 bases, with 11 bases between them. CDR3 DNA sequence: TGTGCCAGCAGCTTGGGGGTTCGGGGAACTGAAGCTTTCTTT. It specifies CASSLGVRGTEAFF.

This clone appeared a single time. The CDR3 sequence is CASLGLGASYEQYF. The CDR3, as DNA: TGTGCCAGCCTGGGATTGGGGGCCTCCTACGAGCAGTACTTC. The chain uses TRBV6-5 and TRBJ2-7; D possibly corresponds to TRBD1 (6 bases). Germline lookup yields CDR1 MNHEY and CDR2 SVGAGI. V was clipped by 8 bases and J by 0 bases, with 14 bases between them. This CDR3 has 14 amino acids.

The chain employs TRBV6-2 or TRBV6-3 and TRBJ1-5; tentative D call: TRBD1 (5 bases). The germline V gene has CDR1 MNHEY and CDR2 SVGEGT. The length of the CDR3 is 15 residues. Trimming took off 0 bases at V and 4 bases at J, with 10 bases between the two ends. In DNA form, the CDR3 reads TGTGCCAGCAGTTACTCTCAGGGTAATAATCAGCCCCAGCATTTT. It translates to CASSYSQGNNQPQHF.

V and J are TRBV5-1 and TRBJ1-1, with a tentative D call TRBD1 (6 bases). The germline gives CDR1 SGHRS, CDR2 YFSETQ. The CDR3 runs to 14 residues. Trimming pared 4 bases from V and 10 bases from J, leaving 20 bases between. The CDR3 nucleotides read TGCGCCAGCAGCCTTGGAACATGGACAGAGGGAGCTTTCTTT. It encodes CASSLGTWTEGAFF. Complete variable domain (other parts from reference TRBV5-1 and TRBJ1-1): KAGVTQTPRYLIKTRGQQVTLSCSPISGHRSVSWYQQTPGQGLQFLFEYFSETQRNKGNFPGRFSGRQFSNSRSEMNVSTLELGDSALYLCASSLGTWTEGAFFGQGTRLTVV.

V is TRBV19 and J is TRBJ1-2; D ambiguous. With 4 bases removed from V and 4 bases from J, the gap between germline ends came to 7 bases. In germline, CDR1 is LNHDA, CDR2 SQIVND (reference sequence). The CDR3 totals 12 residues. The CDR3 coding sequence is TGTGCCAGTAGTAAGGCCATCTATGGCTACACCTTC. It codes for CASSKAIYGYTF.

This clone has a single count. V usage is TRBV3-1 (or the pseudogene TRBV3-2) and J usage is TRBJ2-3, with no clear D. Germline V lookup: CDR1 LGHDT, CDR2 YNNKEL (reference sequence). This CDR3 region has 11 residues. CDR3 loop: CASGGTDTQYF. The DNA for the CDR3 is TGTGCTAGTGGGGGCACAGATACGCAGTATTTT.

The V gene is TRBV6-6, the J gene TRBJ1-1, with a tentative D call TRBD1 (6 bases). Germline V lookup: CDR1 MNHNY, CDR2 SVGAGI (reference sequence). The CDR3 has 15 residues. Trimming stripped 5 bases from V and 1 base from J, with 14 bases between. CDR3 DNA: TGTGCCAGCAGTCCTGAGACAGGTGGGAACACTGAAGCTTTCTTT. It is translated as CASSPETGGNTEAFF.

This clone was seen only once. CDR3 nucleotides: TGTGCCAGCAGCTTAGGCGAGGCGGAGGGCTGGCTCAATTCACCCCTCCACTTT. This encodes CASSLGEAEGWLNSPLHF. This chain links TRBV11-2 with TRBJ1-6; the D is unclear. Germline CDR1 reads SGHAT; CDR2 reads FQNNGV. Trimming cost V 1 base and J 7 bases, with 20 bases left between them. This CDR3 is built from 18 residues.

The rearrangement uses TRBV7-2 and TRBJ2-1; D gene uncertain. The CDR3 loop spans 13 amino acids. The germline V gene encodes CDR1 SGHTA and CDR2 FQGNSA. V was clipped by 4 bases and J by 9 bases, with 13 bases between them. DNA of the CDR3: TGTGCCAGCAGCTCTGGGCTTTGGGGTGAGCAGTTCTTC. It translates to CASSSGLWGEQFF.

The chain links TRBV5-1 to TRBJ2-7; 8 bases are a match to TRBD1. The germline V gene encodes CDR1 SGHRS and CDR2 YFSETQ. After removal of 4 bases from V and 7 bases from J, the junction contained 10 bases not matched to a gene. CDR3 length equals 14 residues. The CDR3 coding sequence is TGCGCCAGCAGCCGCGGACAGGGCACAGGGGAGCAGTACTTC. This translates into CASSRGQGTGEQYF.